Below are 23 T cell receptor beta chains sequenced from a single sample in a study of beta chain features in type 1 diabetes. Expressed TCRB transcripts were sequenced after all isolated RNA was converted to cDNA. The assay was immunoSEQ multiplex PCR, and TCRdb's table has in-frame clones only and misses some. The sample contains about 400,000 clones, over 9.5% of which appear only once. Their antigens remain unidentified. Study-wide results and caveats: In every one of the four CD4+ subsets, TCRB CDR3s were moderately but significantly shorter in Type 1 diabetes patients.

Sequencing used naive CD4+ T cells from blood. The source is a woman between 18 and 30 years old with type 1 diabetes.

A note on this clone: Other DNA sequences in the sample encode the same CDR3. The gene calls are TRBV9 and TRBJ1-2; D not certain. The CDR3 is 14 amino acids. The V gene lost 0 bases and the J gene lost 0 bases, with 6 bases spanning the gap. Germline values: CDR1 SGDLS, CDR2 YYNGEE. The CDR3 DNA follows: TGTGCCAGCAGCGTAGGAGGGTCTAACTATGGCTACACCTTC. It translates to CASSVGGSNYGYTF.

This clone has a handful of counts. The chain employs TRBV5-1 and TRBJ2-3; 8 bases match TRBD2. Losses at the gene ends were 0 bases for V and 6 bases for J; bases not matched to a gene: 6. The germline CDR1 and CDR2 sequences are SGHRS and YFSETQ. The CDR3 sequence is 15 residues long. CDR3 nucleotide sequence: TGCGCCAGCAGCTTGGTTTTAGCGGGGATTGATACGCAGTATTTT. Translated, it gives CASSLVLAGIDTQYF.

This clone was seen a handful of times. The chain links TRBV6-5 to TRBJ2-3; no firm D call. The CDR3 has 15 amino acids. Trimming cost V 0 bases and J 2 bases, with 9 bases left between them. Germline-derived CDR1 and CDR2 are MNHEY and SVGAGI. The CDR3 reads CASSYSFRFTDTQYF. The CDR3 bases are TGTGCCAGCAGTTACTCATTCAGGTTCACAGATACGCAGTATTTT.

V gene TRBV30 combines with J gene TRBJ2-5, with D perhaps TRBD2 (6 bases). Germline loops: CDR1 GTSNPN, CDR2 SVGIG (reference sequence). V gave up 4 bases and J gave up 5 bases, with 8 bases separating them. The CDR3 contains 11 residues. The chain's CDR3 is CAWTLAETQYF. The CDR3, as DNA: TGTGCCTGGACCCTAGCGGAGACCCAGTACTTC.

The chain is built from TRBV7-8 and TRBJ2-5; 7 nucleotides match TRBD1. V lost 5 bases to trimming and J lost 5 bases; unmatched junction nucleotides: 8. The germline V gene encodes CDR1 SGHVS and CDR2 FQNEAQ. The CDR3 is 14 amino acids. The CDR3 DNA reads TGTGCCAGCAGCACGACAGGGCGGGCGGAGACCCAGTACTTC. It translates to CASSTTGRAETQYF.

The chain employs TRBV11-1 and TRBJ2-2, with 13 nucleotides matching TRBD2. The J segment lost 2 bases and the V segment lost 4 bases, leaving 1 base of the junction unmatched. Germline CDR1 and CDR2: SGHAT and FQDESV (reference sequence). This CDR3 is built from 16 residues. The DNA of the CDR3 is TGTGCCAGCAGCTGGACTAGCGGGGGCAACACCGGGGAGCTGTTTTTT. This translates into CASSWTSGGNTGELFF.

This clone was counted between two and nine times. The chain carries TRBV25-1 and TRBJ1-2; D remains unclear. The germline V and J ends were trimmed by 7 bases and 8 bases, with 11 bases remaining between them. There are 11 residues in the CDR3. Germline-derived CDR1 and CDR2 are MGHDK and SYGVNS. The CDR3 region has the DNA TGTGCCAGCACCTCAAGCCGGGGCTACACCTTC. Translating it yields CASTSSRGYTF.

The chain joins TRBV29-1 to TRBJ2-7; D might be TRBD1 (6 bases). The germline V gene has CDR1 SQVTM and CDR2 ANQGSEA. This CDR3 is built from 14 residues. The V and J ends lost 6 bases and 0 bases respectively, with 15 bases between them. CDR3 amino acids: CSVGVTGTSYEQYF. Written as DNA, the CDR3 is TGCAGCGTGGGGGTGACAGGTACCTCCTACGAGCAGTACTTC.

The genes are TRBV15 and TRBJ2-1; 10 positions agree with TRBD2. V trimming: 4 bases; J trimming: 9 bases; junction bases outside the gene matches: 9. This CDR3 has 15 residues. CDR1 and CDR2 (germline): LNHNV, YYDKDF (reference sequence). CDR3 bases: TGTGCCACCAGCACCCTCGGGACTAGCGCCGGTGAGCAGTTCTTC. Amino acids: CATSTLGTSAGEQFF.

The chain carries TRBV20-1 and TRBJ2-3, with D maybe TRBD2 (5 bases). This CDR3 has 11 residues. Germline V CDR1 and CDR2: DFQATT, SNEGSKA (reference sequence). Trimming left V 7 bases short and J 2 bases short, with 7 bases between. For the CDR3, the DNA is TGCAGTGGGGAGTTCACAGATACGCAGTATTTT. It translates to CSGEFTDTQYF.

This chain connects TRBV7-3 to TRBJ1-1, with 9 bases matching TRBD1. Germline CDR1 reads SGHTA; CDR2 reads FQGTGA. V gave up 3 bases and J gave up 1 base; unmatched junction bases: 0. CDR3 length: 14 residues. CDR3 coding DNA: TGTGCCAGCAGCTTGACAGGGGGGAACACTGAAGCTTTCTTT. Encoded protein: CASSLTGGNTEAFF.

This clone has only a few counts. At the DNA level, this CDR3 is encoded by other sequences in the same sample as well. This chain links TRBV18 with TRBJ2-7, with TRBD1 matching 9 bases. Germline V gene sequence: CDR1 KGHSH, CDR2 LQKENI. The junction had 5 bases not matched to a gene; V was cut back by 3 bases and J by 2 bases. The CDR3 length is 15 residues. The DNA of the CDR3 is TGTGCCAGCTCACCCGGGACAGGGTCCCCCTACGAGCAGTACTTC. Residues: CASSPGTGSPYEQYF. The variable domain in full, completed from reference TRBV18 and TRBJ2-7, reads NAGVMQNPRHLVRRRGQEARLRCSPMKGHSHVYWYRQLPEEGLKFMVYLQKENIIDESGMPKERFSAEFPKEGPSILRIQQVVRGDSAAYFCASSPGTGSPYEQYFGPGTRLTVT.

There are a few counts of this clone. This sequence joins TRBV4-3 and TRBJ1-5; no firm D call. There are 14 residues in the CDR3. CDR1 is LGHNA, CDR2 YSLEER, per germline. Trimming removed 4 bases from V and 2 bases from J, with 9 bases in between. The CDR3 bases are TGCGCCAGCAGCCGCGATGGAGGCAATCAGCCCCAGCATTTT. Translated, it gives CASSRDGGNQPQHF.

In this sample, this clone turned up a few times. The chain links TRBV18 to TRBJ1-5, with D unclear. Trimming stripped 1 base from V and 1 base from J, with 11 bases between. Germline lookup yields CDR1 KGHSH and CDR2 LQKENI. CDR3 length equals 16 residues. In DNA form, the CDR3 reads TGTGCCAGCTCACCACGCGGAGGGCCAAGCAATCAGCCCCAGCATTTT. Encoded protein: CASSPRGGPSNQPQHF.

This sequence joins TRBV6-5 and TRBJ2-1; 13 nucleotides align to TRBD2. Germline CDR1 and CDR2: MNHEY and SVGAGI. The CDR3 is 15 residues long. J was trimmed by 8 bases and V by 5 bases; bases with no gene match: 6. This chain's CDR3 is CASSPGLAGAYEQFF. The CDR3 bases are TGTGCCAGCAGTCCTGGACTAGCGGGAGCCTATGAGCAGTTCTTC.

The rearrangement links TRBV6-5 to TRBJ2-5, with no clear D. The V gene lost 7 bases and the J gene lost 4 bases, with 13 bases spanning the gap. The CDR3 length is 13 residues. Germline CDR1 and CDR2: MNHEY and SVGAGI. The CDR3 loop reads CASTLIGGETQYF. The DNA for the CDR3 is TGTGCCAGCACCCTTATAGGCGGAGAGACCCAGTACTTC.

This clone was seen a few times. This sequence joins TRBV5-1 and TRBJ2-1; D is unclear. The CDR3 covers 13 residues. V lost 5 bases and J lost 7, with 13 bases in between. Germline values: CDR1 SGHRS, CDR2 YFSETQ. CDR3 amino acids: CASREVGQNEQFF. CDR3 nucleotides: TGCGCCAGCAGAGAGGTAGGCCAAAATGAGCAGTTCTTC.

The rearrangement joins TRBV7-3 to TRBJ2-7; TRBD1 might be the D (6 bases). The CDR3 is 13 residues long. V was clipped by 3 bases and J by 3 bases, with 9 bases between them. Germline V CDR1 and CDR2: SGHTA, FQGTGA. The CDR3 region is CASSFQQGYEQYF. In nucleotides, the CDR3 is TGTGCCAGCAGCTTTCAACAGGGCTACGAGCAGTACTTC. Full variable domain (outside the CDR3, taken from reference TRBV7-3 and TRBJ2-7): GAGVSQTPSNKVTEKGKYVELRCDPISGHTALYWYRQSLGQGPEFLIYFQGTGAADDSGLPNDRFFAVRPEGSVSTLKIQRTERGDSAVYLCASSFQQGYEQYFGPGTRLTVT.

The chain combines TRBV9 with TRBJ1-2, with D perhaps matching TRBD1 (6 bases). The V end lost 0 bases, the J end lost 8 bases, and 17 bases lay between the germline ends. Germline values: CDR1 SGDLS, CDR2 YYNGEE. The CDR3 runs 15 residues. As DNA, the CDR3 is TGTGCCAGCAGCGTAGAGGCAGGGGACCTGAGCGGCTACACCTTC. It yields the protein CASSVEAGDLSGYTF.

The chain uses TRBV7-9 and TRBJ2-2, with D unclear. V was clipped by 4 bases and J by 4 bases, with 13 bases between them. Germline-derived CDR1 and CDR2 are SEHNR and FQNEAQ (reference sequence). There are 15 residues in the CDR3. CDR3 in amino acids: CASSSPVLSTGELFF. DNA for the CDR3: TGTGCCAGCAGCTCTCCGGTTCTTAGCACCGGGGAGCTGTTTTTT.

This clone was picked up a small number of times. This chain joins TRBV28 and TRBJ2-1; a weak D match, TRBD2 (5 bases). Germline V lookup: CDR1 MDHEN, CDR2 SYDVKM. V was trimmed by 10 bases and J by 0 bases, leaving 16 bases between them. The CDR3 has 15 residues. The CDR3 DNA is TGTGCCACCATCCCCGGAACTAGCTCCTACAATGAGCAGTTCTTC. Its translation: CATIPGTSSYNEQFF.

This clone came up a few times. This sequence joins TRBV19 and TRBJ2-1; D might be TRBD1 (7 bases). Trimming took 6 bases from V and 7 from J, leaving 16 bases between them. Germline-derived CDR1 and CDR2 are LNHDA and SQIVND (reference sequence). The length of the CDR3 is 14 residues. CDR3 residues: CASRDPGGRNEQFF. The CDR3 DNA is TGTGCCAGTAGAGACCCAGGGGGGAGAAATGAGCAGTTCTTC.

The rearrangement joins TRBV4-3 to TRBJ1-5, with D possibly being TRBD1 (5 bases). The germline V gene has CDR1 LGHNA and CDR2 YSLEER. The V gene lost 0 bases and the J gene lost 2 bases, with 17 bases spanning the gap. This CDR3 is 18 amino acids long. This CDR3 reads CASSQDLLRAGRNQPQHF. The DNA for the CDR3 is TGCGCCAGCAGCCAAGATTTGTTACGGGCAGGGCGCAATCAGCCCCAGCATTTT.